The T cell receptor beta chain described here comes from a study of blood T cell repertoires in COVID-19. Study background: COVID-19 samples collected from the United States, Italy and Spain covered acute and convalescent phases. The cDNA or gDNA used as material had been derived from T cells, B-cell-depleted T cells, or PBMCs.

Authors' data handling: Nucleated cell counts were estimated from reference gene primer amplification. Data came from immunoSEQ multiplex PCR; TCRdb stores just in-frame clones and leaves some out. V and J calls and clone size follow that table, whereas D and trimming were derived from the DNA. Found here are approximately 150,000 clones, about 87% of them singletons; the top ten hold around 0.91%. The CDR3 sequence is 14 residues long. CDR1 and CDR2 from the germline V gene are MNHEY and SVGAGI. V was trimmed by 7 bases and J by 2 bases, leaving 12 bases between them. Sequencing was carried out using peripheral blood. The source is a woman between 45 and 65 years old with acute or convalescent COVID-19. The V and J genes are TRBV6-5 and TRBJ1-5; D not certain. The CDR3 bases are TGTGCCAGCACTACTAGACGGGGCAATCAGCCCCAGCATTTT. This sequence encodes CASTTRRGNQPQHF.